The T cell receptor beta chain described here comes from a study of blood T cell repertoires in COVID-19. Participants' reported clinical history set cohort assignment. The germline gives CDR1 SGHVS, CDR2 FNYEAQ. With 6 bases clipped from V and 4 bases from J, the junction kept 13 bases outside the gene matches. The CDR3 contains 18 residues. In the original workflow: Using reference gene primer amplification, nucleated cell counts were estimated. Profiled with immunoSEQ multiplex PCR; TCRdb holds only in-frame clones, not every one. D and trimming were read from the DNA, whereas the V and J calls and clone size are those reported in that table. There are approximately 140,000 clones in the sample; 84% occur only once, and about 2.6% lies in the top ten.

Sample: PBMCs or T cells enriched from blood (not recorded which). V is TRBV7-6 and J is TRBJ2-1; 12 bases map to TRBD2. The receptor was isolated from a man in his forties with acute COVID-19. In DNA form, the CDR3 reads TGTGCCAGCAGTCCCGGGGGGCTAGCGGGAGGGTTATACAATGAGCAGTTCTTC. This encodes CASSPGGLAGGLYNEQFF. Using reference TRBV7-6 and TRBJ2-1 for the parts outside the CDR3, the full variable domain is GAGVSQSPRYKVTKRGQDVALRCDPISGHVSLYWYRQALGQGPEFLTYFNYEAQQDKSGLPNDRFSAERPEGSISTLTIQRTEQRDSAMYRCASSPGGLAGGLYNEQFFGPGTRLTVL.